This is a list of T cell receptor beta chains from one sample in a study of Tregs in tolerant kidney transplant recipients. The table came from immunoSEQ multiplex PCR; TCRdb's copy has only in-frame clones and leaves some out. The table has tens of thousands of clones, approximately 89% seen once. Material: CD4+ T cells from blood (PBMCs), obtained 6 months after the transplant. These receptors came from a human patient who received a combined kidney and bone marrow transplant. Among the T cells, some may be from the graft donor. The CDR3 runs from the conserved cysteine through the conserved F or W. The order of the fields is D gene, J gene, CDR3 length, clone size, V gene, CDR3 protein, CDR3 DNA. D genes are given only for firm matches. Where a row states a size, it is once, few, many or the class of an expanded clone; other rows omit it.

>TRBD1|TRBJ1-1|14|once|TRBV7-9
CASSLVSGGTEAFF
TGTGCCAGCAGCTTAGTGTCAGGGGGCACTGAAGCTTTCTTT
>TRBD1|TRBJ2-7|14|.|TRBV30
CAWNPDRGLIEQYF
TGTGCCTGGAACCCTGACAGGGGGCTGATCGAGCAGTACTTC
>.|TRBJ2-1|12|.|TRBV11-3
CASSDPGNEQFF
TGTGCCAGCAGCGATCCAGGGAATGAGCAGTTCTTC
>TRBD1|TRBJ2-5|15|.|TRBV5-1
CASSLGQGARETQYF
TGCGCCAGCAGCTTGGGACAGGGGGCACGGGAGACCCAGTACTTC
>.|TRBJ1-1|12|.|TRBV7-2
CASTLMNTEAFF
TGTGCCAGCACCCTTATGAACACTGAAGCTTTCTTT
>.|TRBJ1-1|13|.|TRBV19
CATTDQVNTEAFF
TGTGCCACAACAGACCAGGTGAACACTGAAGCTTTCTTT
>TRBD1|TRBJ1-2|16|.|TRBV2
CASSGGTGGIGYGYTF
TGTGCCAGCAGTGGGGGGACAGGGGGCATTGGCTATGGCTACACCTTC
>TRBD2|TRBJ2-3|15|few|TRBV29-1
CSVALLAGHTDTQYF
TGCAGCGTCGCCCTACTAGCGGGGCACACAGATACGCAGTATTTT
>.|TRBJ1-2|11|few|TRBV6-5
CASRYRESYTF
TGTGCCAGCAGGTACAGGGAGAGCTACACCTTC
>TRBD2|TRBJ2-7|15|.|TRBV11-2
CASSSTSGRFYEQYF
TGTGCCAGCAGCTCGACTAGCGGGAGATTCTACGAGCAGTACTTC
>.|TRBJ1-2|14|.|TRBV5-1
CASSMRQGNYGYTF
TGCGCCAGCAGCATGCGGCAGGGCAACTATGGCTACACCTTC
>.|TRBJ2-7|16|few|TRBV4-2
CASSQEGSGSGYEQYF
TGTGCCAGCAGCCAAGAAGGGAGCGGTAGCGGCTACGAGCAGTACTTC
>TRBD2|TRBJ2-7|14|.|TRBV7-2
CASSFSLSAGGQYF
TGTGCCAGCAGCTTTTCTCTGTCAGCGGGGGGCCAGTACTTC
>.|TRBJ1-2|14|.|TRBV28
CASSFRQRMGGYTF
TGTGCCAGCAGTTTTCGACAGCGAATGGGTGGCTACACCTTC
>.|TRBJ2-5|12|once|TRBV19
CASSIGGETQYF
TGTGCCAGTAGTATAGGAGGGGAGACCCAGTACTTC
>TRBD2|TRBJ2-5|16|.|TRBV15
CATTGGDHPSQETQYF
TGTGCCACCACCGGGGGGGACCATCCCTCTCAAGAGACCCAGTACTTC
>.|TRBJ1-2|12|.|TRBV2
CANKGVNYGYTF
TGTGCCAACAAGGGAGTTAACTATGGCTACACCTTC
>TRBD1|TRBJ1-2|16|.|TRBV19
CASSTRAFDRGKGYTF
TGTGCCAGTAGTACCCGCGCGTTCGACAGGGGAAAGGGCTACACCTTC
>TRBD1|TRBJ1-6|15|.|TRBV19
CASKNPQGMNSPLHF
TGTGCCAGTAAAAATCCACAGGGGATGAATTCACCCCTCCACTTT
>TRBD1|TRBJ2-4|14|.|TRBV18
CASSPPTGENIQYF
TGTGCCAGCTCACCACCTACAGGGGAAAACATTCAGTACTTC
>.|TRBJ1-5|15|.|TRBV30
CAWSSLRGSNQPQHF
TGTGCCTGGAGTTCCTTACGGGGTAGCAATCAGCCCCAGCATTTT
>TRBD1|TRBJ1-5|16|.|TRBV7-8
CASSFDPQGLYQPQHF
TGTGCCAGCAGCTTTGACCCACAGGGGTTATATCAGCCCCAGCATTTT
>.|TRBJ2-5|13|.|TRBV7-3
CASSTTVQETQYF
TGTGCCAGCAGCACGACAGTTCAAGAGACCCAGTACTTC
>.|TRBJ1-2|12|.|TRBV6-5
CASSGLNYGYTF
TGTGCCAGCAGTGGACTTAACTATGGCTACACCTTC
>TRBD1|TRBJ1-2|14|.|TRBV7-8
CASSVNRGYYGYTF
TGTGCCAGCAGCGTCAACAGGGGGTACTATGGCTACACCTTC
>TRBD1|TRBJ2-7|13|.|TRBV4-2
CASSLGTVYEQYF
TGTGCCAGCAGCCTCGGGACAGTCTACGAGCAGTACTTC